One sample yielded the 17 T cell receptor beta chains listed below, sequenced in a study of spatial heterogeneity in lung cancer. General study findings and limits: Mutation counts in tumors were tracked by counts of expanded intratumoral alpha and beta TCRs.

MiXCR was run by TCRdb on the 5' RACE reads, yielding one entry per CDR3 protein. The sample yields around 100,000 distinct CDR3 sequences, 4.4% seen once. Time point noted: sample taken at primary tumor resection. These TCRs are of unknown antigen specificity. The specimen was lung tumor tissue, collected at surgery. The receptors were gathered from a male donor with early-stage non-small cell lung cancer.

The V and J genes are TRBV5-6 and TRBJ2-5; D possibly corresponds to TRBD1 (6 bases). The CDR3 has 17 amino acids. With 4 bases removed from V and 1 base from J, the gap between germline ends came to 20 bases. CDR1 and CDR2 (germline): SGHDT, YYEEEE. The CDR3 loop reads CASSAWLIQGFQETQYF. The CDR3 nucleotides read TGTGCCAGCAGCGCTTGGCTCATCCAGGGGTTCCAAGAGACCCAGTACTTC.

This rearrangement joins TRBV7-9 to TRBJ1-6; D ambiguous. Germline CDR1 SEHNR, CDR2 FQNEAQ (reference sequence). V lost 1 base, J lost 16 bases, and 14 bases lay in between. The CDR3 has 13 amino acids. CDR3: CASSLGVDRALHF. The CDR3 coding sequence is TGTGCCAGCAGCTTAGGCGTCGACCGGGCACTCCACTTT.

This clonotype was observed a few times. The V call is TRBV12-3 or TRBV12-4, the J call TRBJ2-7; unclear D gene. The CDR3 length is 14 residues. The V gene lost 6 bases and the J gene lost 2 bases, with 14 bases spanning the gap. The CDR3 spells CASSPFPETYEQYF. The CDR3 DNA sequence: TGTGCCAGCAGCCCCTTTCCGGAAACCTACGAGCAGTACTTC.

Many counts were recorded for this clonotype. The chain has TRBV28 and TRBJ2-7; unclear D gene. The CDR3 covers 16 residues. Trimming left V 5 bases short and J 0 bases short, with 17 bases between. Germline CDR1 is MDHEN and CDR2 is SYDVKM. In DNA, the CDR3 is TGTGCCAGCAGTCGAGAGACTGTGTGGAGCTCCTACGAGCAGTACTTC. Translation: CASSRETVWSSYEQYF. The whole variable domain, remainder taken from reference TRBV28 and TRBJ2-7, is DVKVTQSSRYLVKRTGEKVFLECVQDMDHENMFWYRQDPGLGLRLIYFSYDVKMKEKGDIPEGYSVSREKKERFSLILESASTNQTSMYLCASSRETVWSSYEQYFGPGTRLTVT.

The CDR3 spells CSVDTGGGYTF. CDR3 nucleotides: TGCAGCGTAGACACTGGGGGTGGCTACACCTTC. The chain joins TRBV29-1 to TRBJ1-2, with D possibly being TRBD1 (5 bases). The CDR3 extends over 11 amino acids. CDR1 SQVTM and CDR2 ANQGSEA come from the germline V gene. Trimming stripped 6 bases from V and 7 bases from J, with 12 bases between.

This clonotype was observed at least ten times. The CDR3 protein is CASSYGIYRTGELFF. DNA for the CDR3: TGTGCCAGCAGTTACGGGATCTACAGGACCGGGGAGCTGTTTTTT. This rearrangement joins TRBV6-6 to TRBJ2-2; the D gene is possibly TRBD1 (5 bases). Germline V gene data show CDR1 as MNHNY and CDR2 as SVGAGI (reference sequence). This CDR3 is built from 15 residues. Trimming took off 2 bases at V and 5 bases at J, with 12 bases between the two ends.

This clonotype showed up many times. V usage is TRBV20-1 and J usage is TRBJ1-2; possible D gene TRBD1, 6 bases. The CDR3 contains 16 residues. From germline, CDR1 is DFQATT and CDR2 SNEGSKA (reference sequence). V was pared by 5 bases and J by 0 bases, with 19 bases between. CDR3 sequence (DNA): TGCAGTGCTCCATCGAAACAGGGCCCCTCTAACTATGGCTACACCTTC. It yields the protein CSAPSKQGPSNYGYTF.

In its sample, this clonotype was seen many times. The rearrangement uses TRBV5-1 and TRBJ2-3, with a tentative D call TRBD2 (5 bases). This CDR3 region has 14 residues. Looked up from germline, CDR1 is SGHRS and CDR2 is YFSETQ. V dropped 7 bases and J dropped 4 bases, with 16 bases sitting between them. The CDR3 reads CASSPGRLADTQYF. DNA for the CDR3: TGCGCCAGCTCACCGGGAAGATTGGCAGATACGCAGTATTTT.

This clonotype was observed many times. This CDR3 reads CSVEGDRDEQYF. The CDR3 bases are TGCAGCGTTGAAGGGGATCGCGACGAGCAGTACTTC. The chain employs TRBV29-1 and TRBJ2-7; no clear D gene. The CDR3 spans 12 residues. Trimming removed 1 base at V and 5 bases at J, with 9 bases between. CDR1 is SQVTM, CDR2 ANQGSEA, per germline.

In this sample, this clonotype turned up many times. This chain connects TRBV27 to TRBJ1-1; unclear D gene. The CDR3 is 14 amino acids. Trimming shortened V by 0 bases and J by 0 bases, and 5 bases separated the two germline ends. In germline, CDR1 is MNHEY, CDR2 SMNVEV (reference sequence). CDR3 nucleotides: TGTGCCAGCAGTTTATCGAGGCTGAACACTGAAGCTTTCTTT. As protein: CASSLSRLNTEAFF.

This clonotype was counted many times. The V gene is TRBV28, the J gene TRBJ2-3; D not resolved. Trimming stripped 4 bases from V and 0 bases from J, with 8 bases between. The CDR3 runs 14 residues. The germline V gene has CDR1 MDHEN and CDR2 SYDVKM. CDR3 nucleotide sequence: TGTGCCAGCAGTTACAGCCCTAGCACAGATACGCAGTATTTT. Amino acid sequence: CASSYSPSTDTQYF.

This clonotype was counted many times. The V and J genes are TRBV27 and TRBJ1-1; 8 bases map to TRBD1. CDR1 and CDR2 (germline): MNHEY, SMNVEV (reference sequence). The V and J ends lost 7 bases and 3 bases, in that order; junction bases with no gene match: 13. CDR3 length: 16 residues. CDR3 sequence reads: CASTLKPGGADTEAFF. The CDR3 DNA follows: TGTGCCAGCACCCTTAAACCAGGGGGCGCGGACACTGAAGCTTTCTTT.

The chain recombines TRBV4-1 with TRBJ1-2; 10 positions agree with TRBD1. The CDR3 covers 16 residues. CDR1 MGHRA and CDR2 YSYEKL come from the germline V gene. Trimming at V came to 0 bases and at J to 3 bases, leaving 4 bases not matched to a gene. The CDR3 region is CASSQEGTGVYYGYTF. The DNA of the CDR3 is TGCGCCAGCAGCCAAGAAGGGACAGGGGTTTACTATGGCTACACCTTC.

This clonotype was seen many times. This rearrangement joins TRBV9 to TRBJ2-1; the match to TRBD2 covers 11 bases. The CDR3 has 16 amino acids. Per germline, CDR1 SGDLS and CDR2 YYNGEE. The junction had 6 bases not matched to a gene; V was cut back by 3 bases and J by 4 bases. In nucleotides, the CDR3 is TGTGCCAGCAGCGGGAGACTAGCGGGACCGTACAATGAGCAGTTCTTC. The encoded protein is CASSGRLAGPYNEQFF.

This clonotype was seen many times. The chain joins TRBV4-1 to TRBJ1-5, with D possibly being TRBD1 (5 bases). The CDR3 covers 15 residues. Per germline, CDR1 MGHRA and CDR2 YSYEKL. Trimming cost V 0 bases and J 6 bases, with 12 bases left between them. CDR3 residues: CASSQDGRVSQPQHF. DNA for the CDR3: TGCGCCAGCAGCCAAGACGGCAGGGTGAGTCAGCCCCAGCATTTT.

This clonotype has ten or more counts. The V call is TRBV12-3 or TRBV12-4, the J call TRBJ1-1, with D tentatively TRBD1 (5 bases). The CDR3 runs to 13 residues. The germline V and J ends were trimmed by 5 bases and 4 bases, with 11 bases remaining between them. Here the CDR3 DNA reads TGTGCCAGCAGTAGGGGATCGGGCACTGAAGCTTTCTTT. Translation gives CASSRGSGTEAFF.

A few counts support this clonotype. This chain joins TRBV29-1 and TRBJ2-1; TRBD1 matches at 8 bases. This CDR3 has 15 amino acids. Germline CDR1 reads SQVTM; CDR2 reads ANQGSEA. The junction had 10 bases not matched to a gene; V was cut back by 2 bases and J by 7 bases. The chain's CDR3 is CSVEHRDRRGNEQFF. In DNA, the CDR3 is TGCAGCGTTGAACACCGGGACAGGAGGGGAAATGAGCAGTTCTTC.